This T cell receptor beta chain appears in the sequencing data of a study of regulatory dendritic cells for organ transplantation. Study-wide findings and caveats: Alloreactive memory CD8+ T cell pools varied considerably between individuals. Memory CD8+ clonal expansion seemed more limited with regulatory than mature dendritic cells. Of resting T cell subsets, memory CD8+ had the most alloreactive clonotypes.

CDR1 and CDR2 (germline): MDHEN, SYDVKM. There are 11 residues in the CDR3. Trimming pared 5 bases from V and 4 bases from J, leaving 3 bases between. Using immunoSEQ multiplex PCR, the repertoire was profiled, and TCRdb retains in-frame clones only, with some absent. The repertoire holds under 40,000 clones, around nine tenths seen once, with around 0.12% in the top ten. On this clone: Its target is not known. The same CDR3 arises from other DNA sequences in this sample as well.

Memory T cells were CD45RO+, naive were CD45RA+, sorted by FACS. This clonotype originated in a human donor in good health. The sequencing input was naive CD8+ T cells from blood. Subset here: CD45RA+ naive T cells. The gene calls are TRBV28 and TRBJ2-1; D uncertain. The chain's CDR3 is CASSTYNEQFF. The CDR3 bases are TGTGCCAGCAGTACTTACAATGAGCAGTTCTTC.